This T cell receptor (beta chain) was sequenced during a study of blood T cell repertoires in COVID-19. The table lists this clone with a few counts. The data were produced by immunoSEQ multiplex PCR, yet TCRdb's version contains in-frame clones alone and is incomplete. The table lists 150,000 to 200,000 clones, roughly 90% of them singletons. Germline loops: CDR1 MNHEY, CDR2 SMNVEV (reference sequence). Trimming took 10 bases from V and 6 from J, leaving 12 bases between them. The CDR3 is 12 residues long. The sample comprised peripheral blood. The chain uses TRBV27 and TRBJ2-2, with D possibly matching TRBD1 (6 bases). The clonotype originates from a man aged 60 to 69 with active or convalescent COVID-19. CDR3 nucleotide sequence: TGTGCCACCCTGCACAGGGCCGGGGAGCTGTTTTTT. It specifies CATLHRAGELFF.